This is a list of T cell receptor beta chains from one sample in a study of cytomegalovirus exposure and HLA in healthy donors. The repertoire was sequenced with immunoSEQ multiplex PCR; TCRdb's copy has only in-frame clones and lacks some. The table includes under 150,000 clones, around three quarters detected once. Source material: PBMCs. The origin of the receptors is a woman aged 40-49 years in good health and CMV-seropositive. Both conserved end residues are part of each CDR3. A D gene is named only where the DNA matches it firmly. Some rows have no size entry. The others give once, few or many, or a class for an expanded clone.

abundance	v_gene	d_gene	j_gene	CDR3aa	CDR3nt
-	TRBV9	TRBD2	TRBJ2-6	CASSVAGGVGLAGEANVLTF	TGTGCCAGCAGCGTAGCGGGAGGAGTCGGACTAGCGGGAGAGGCCAACGTCCTGACTTTC
-	TRBV2	-	TRBJ1-2	CASTRPEGAYGYTF	TGTGCCAGCACCCGACCGGAGGGAGCCTATGGCTACACCTTC
-	TRBV10-3	TRBD1	TRBJ1-4	CAISETTGLGEKLFF	TGTGCCATCAGTGAGACGACAGGGCTAGGGGAAAAACTGTTTTTT
-	TRBV11-1	-	TRBJ2-7	CASSLDRVYEQYF	TGTGCCAGCAGCTTAGACAGGGTCTACGAGCAGTACTTC
-	TRBV7-7	-	TRBJ2-5	CASSPHMETQYF	TGTGCTAGCAGCCCTCACATGGAGACCCAGTACTTC
once	TRBV2	-	TRBJ2-7	CASRGQGTGEQYF	TGTGCCAGCAGGGGGCAGGGTACCGGCGAGCAGTACTTC
-	TRBV6-6	-	TRBJ1-4	CASSYSGRGFGEKLFF	TGTGCCAGCAGTTACTCAGGACGGGGGTTTGGGGAAAAACTGTTTTTT
-	TRBV25-1	-	TRBJ1-5	CASSDFRSNQPQHF	TGTGCCAGCAGTGACTTCAGGAGCAATCAGCCCCAGCATTTT
-	TRBV7-3	-	TRBJ2-3	CASSRRAPTDTQYF	TGTGCCAGCAGCCGGCGGGCCCCCACAGATACGCAGTATTTT
-	TRBV28	TRBD2	TRBJ2-7	CASKSGRDYYEQYF	TGTGCCAGCAAAAGCGGGAGGGATTATTACGAGCAGTACTTC
-	TRBV7-8	-	TRBJ1-2	CASSSPSLTGMYGYTF	TGTGCCAGCAGCTCTCCATCCCTCACAGGGATGTATGGCTACACCTTC
-	TRBV29-1	-	TRBJ1-2	CSVGPYTF	TGCAGCGTTGGGCCCTACACCTTC
-	TRBV6-5	-	TRBJ2-5	CASSPSGGAETQYF	TGTGCCAGCAGTCCCTCCGGGGGAGCGGAGACCCAGTACTTC
few	TRBV29-1	-	TRBJ2-3	CSVERGNPDTQYF	TGCAGCGTGGAAAGGGGAAATCCGGATACGCAGTATTTT
-	TRBV5-1	-	TRBJ2-1	CASSLVAGISYNEQFF	TGCGCCAGCAGCTTGGTGGCGGGGATCTCCTACAATGAGCAGTTCTTC
once	TRBV5-4	TRBD2	TRBJ2-1	CASSSMTSATSGNEQFF	TGTGCCAGCAGCTCGATGACTAGCGCTACGTCGGGCAATGAGCAGTTCTTC
-	TRBV29-1	-	TRBJ2-3	CSTWRTDTQYF	TGCAGCACGTGGAGAACAGATACGCAGTATTTT
-	TRBV29-1	TRBD1	TRBJ1-1	CSVAGQKVGTEAFF	TGCAGCGTTGCGGGACAGAAAGTAGGCACTGAAGCTTTCTTT
-	TRBV7-9	-	TRBJ2-1	CASSPDYTEQFF	TGTGCCAGCAGCCCGGACTACACTGAGCAGTTCTTC
few	TRBV4-2	-	TRBJ2-3	CASSPRQDTDTQYF	TGTGCCAGCAGCCCCCGACAGGACACAGATACGCAGTATTTT